Shown below are 13 T cell receptor beta chains from a single sample sequenced in a study of somatic mutations in T cells in chronic GVHD. Using immunoSEQ multiplex PCR, the repertoire was profiled, and TCRdb retains in-frame clones only, with some absent. The table lists 13,000 or so clones, more than 75% of them singletons, with about 30% in the top ten. Sequencing input: Vbeta20-negative CD4+ T cells from blood. The source is a male patient aged 45-60 years with chronic graft-versus-host disease. Some T cells here may be from the graft donor.

This rearrangement joins TRBV5-6 to TRBJ2-5; 12 bases fit TRBD1. Germline CDR1 is SGHDT and CDR2 is YYEEEE. The CDR3 extends over 16 amino acids. V was clipped by 4 bases and J by 4 bases; unmatched bases: 8. CDR3 DNA: TGTGCCAGCAGCCCTCAGGGACAGGGGGCGGGAGAGACCCAGTACTTC. This translates into CASSPQGQGAGETQYF.

The chain carries TRBV6-5 and TRBJ2-1; D is possibly TRBD1 (6 bases). This CDR3 is built from 14 residues. Germline V lookup: CDR1 MNHEY, CDR2 SVGAGI. V lost 5 bases, J lost 2 bases, and 10 bases lay in between. Written as DNA, the CDR3 is TGTGCCAGCAGTGACGGGACAACCTACAATGAGCAGTTCTTC. It yields the protein CASSDGTTYNEQFF.

V and J are TRBV28 and TRBJ2-3, with 11 bases matching TRBD2. This CDR3 comprises 17 residues. Germline lookup yields CDR1 MDHEN and CDR2 SYDVKM. J was trimmed by 9 bases and V by 4 bases; bases with no gene match: 15. This CDR3 is CASSSVAGGPIEETQYF. The CDR3 DNA is TGTGCCAGCAGTTCCGTAGCGGGAGGGCCAATTGAGGAGACGCAGTATTTT. The variable domain in full, completed from reference TRBV28 and TRBJ2-3, reads DVKVTQSSRYLVKRTGEKVFLECVQDMDHENMFWYRQDPGLGLRLIYFSYDVKMKEKGDIPEGYSVSREKKERFSLILESASTNQTSMYLCASSSVAGGPIEETQYFGPGTRLTVL.

This clone was seen a few times. The chain combines TRBV5-4 with TRBJ2-3, with 15 bases matching TRBD2. The CDR3 is 16 amino acids. Germline lookup yields CDR1 SGHNT and CDR2 YYREEE (reference sequence). J lost 5 bases, V lost 3 bases, and 4 bases had no gene match. The CDR3 protein is CASSSGLAGGRDTQYF. DNA for the CDR3: TGTGCCAGCAGCTCGGGACTAGCGGGGGGTAGAGATACGCAGTATTTT.

The chain carries TRBV5-4 and TRBJ2-2; possibly TRBD2 for D (7 bases). The CDR3 runs to 17 residues. CDR1 is SGHNT, CDR2 YYREEE, per germline (reference sequence). The germline V and J ends were trimmed by 4 bases and 2 bases, with 18 bases remaining between them. CDR3 amino acids: CASSLGYAGANTGELFF. CDR3 DNA sequence: TGTGCCAGCAGCCTGGGTTATGCGGGGGCCAACACCGGGGAGCTGTTTTTT.

The chain employs TRBV6-5 and TRBJ1-2; possible D gene TRBD1, 5 bases. V dropped 2 bases and J dropped 3 bases, with 7 bases sitting between them. In germline, CDR1 is MNHEY, CDR2 SVGAGI. The CDR3 runs 13 residues. CDR3 protein: CASSYLGDYGYTF. Here the CDR3 DNA reads TGTGCCAGCAGTTACCTAGGGGACTATGGCTACACCTTC.

The V gene is TRBV6-5, the J gene TRBJ2-2; tentatively, D is TRBD2 (5 bases). The CDR3 covers 13 residues. The germline gives CDR1 MNHEY, CDR2 SVGAGI. V dropped 7 bases and J dropped 7 bases, with 13 bases sitting between them. CDR3 coding DNA: TGTGCCAGCACCCCATACGGGGACGGGGAGCTGTTTTTT. Protein product: CASTPYGDGELFF.

The chain has TRBV21-1 and TRBJ2-7; TRBD1, the D gene given by the table, was not confirmed from the DNA. TRBV21-1 is flagged as a pseudogene. This CDR3 region has 16 residues. The CDR3 bases are TGTGCCAGCAGCAAAGACCAGGGGGCTCCGAAGTACGAGCAGTACTTC. Protein sequence: CASSKDQGAPKYEQYF.

This clone was found a few times. The conserved phenylalanine or tryptophan is not found at the CDR3 terminus, so this likely reflects a read error. The DNA is omitted, as the CDR3 cannot be located on it reliably, and the CDR3 follows TCRdb's listing. J is TRBJ1-2 and V is TRBV20-1. Termini included, the CDR3 measures 8 amino acids. Germline CDR1 reads DFQATT; CDR2 reads SNEGSKA (reference sequence). CDR3 in amino acids: CSAGLIGL.

A single count supports this clone. The chain combines TRBV11-1 with TRBJ2-2; 8 bases map to TRBD2. Per the germline V gene, CDR1 is SGHAT and CDR2 is FQDESV (reference sequence). The CDR3 is 15 amino acids. Trimming took 6 bases from V and 4 from J; bases not matched to a gene: 7. The CDR3 reads CASSLLGGATGELFF. The CDR3 DNA sequence: TGTGCCAGCAGTCTCCTCGGGGGGGCCACCGGGGAGCTGTTTTTT.

The V call is TRBV2, the J call TRBJ2-3; 12 bases agree with TRBD2. Germline V CDR1 and CDR2: SNHLY, FYNNEI. The CDR3 is 18 residues long. The V and J ends lost 6 bases and 1 base, in that order; junction bases with no gene match: 11. In nucleotides, the CDR3 is TGTGCCAGCAGCCCTAGCGGGAGGGCCTGGAGTGGCACAGATACGCAGTATTTT. This gives the protein CASSPSGRAWSGTDTQYF.

The V gene is TRBV4-2, the J gene TRBJ1-4, with TRBD1 as a possible D gene (6 bases). The V and J ends lost 1 base and 5 bases respectively, with 17 bases between them. This CDR3 has 17 residues. Germline CDR1 reads LGHNA; CDR2 reads YNFKEQ. CDR3 nucleotide sequence: TGTGCCAGCAGCCAAGTTATCTCCATGCAGGGGAATGAAAAACTGTTTTTT. Encoded protein: CASSQVISMQGNEKLFF.

The gene calls are TRBV13 and TRBJ1-2; D possibly corresponds to TRBD1 (6 bases). The V gene's germline CDR1 is PRHDT and CDR2 FYEKMQ (reference sequence). The V gene lost 5 bases and the J gene lost 2 bases, with 15 bases spanning the gap. The CDR3 totals 15 residues. The CDR3 loop reads CASSLSGQTNYGYTF. CDR3 sequence (DNA): TGTGCCAGCAGCCTCTCAGGACAGACAAACTATGGCTACACCTTC.